The 9 T cell receptor beta chains below were found in one sample sequenced in a study of beta chain features in type 1 diabetes. Whole-study results and caveats: Shortening of TCRB CDR3s, moderate but significant, appeared in all four CD4+ subsets of Type 1 diabetes patients.

These TCRs are of unknown antigen specificity. Every isolated RNA sample was fully reverse transcribed, so sequencing captured expressed TCRB transcripts. Produced via immunoSEQ multiplex PCR; TCRdb's table is partial and in-frame only. The sample has around 15,000 clones, roughly 69% seen once. Material: Tregs from blood. These receptors all stem from a man aged 25-45 years with type 1 diabetes.

V and J are TRBV6-5 and TRBJ2-3; 7 bases match TRBD1. J gave up 2 bases and V 5 bases, and 7 bases lay outside the gene matches. The CDR3 consists of 15 residues. Germline V CDR1 and CDR2: MNHEY, SVGAGI. The CDR3 loop is CASSAADRPTDTQYF. As DNA, the CDR3 is TGTGCCAGCAGTGCCGCGGACAGGCCCACAGATACGCAGTATTTT.

The CDR3 loop reads CASGLQGFGELFF. The CDR3 region has the DNA TGTGCTAGTGGTCTACAGGGTTTCGGGGAGCTGTTTTTT. The rearrangement joins TRBV12-5 to TRBJ2-2; D is perhaps TRBD1 (6 bases). Trimming took 5 bases from V and 7 from J, leaving 11 bases between them. The CDR3 consists of 13 residues. Germline V gene data show CDR1 as LGHNT and CDR2 as FRNRAP.

Only a few counts were recorded for this clone. The CDR3 spells CASSAQPGAPSTDTQYF. The CDR3 DNA reads as TGTGCCAGTAGTGCCCAACCAGGGGCGCCTAGCACAGATACGCAGTATTTT. The rearrangement links TRBV19 to TRBJ2-3; possibly TRBD1 for D (6 bases). V shed 5 bases and J shed 0 bases, with 18 bases lying between them. The length of the CDR3 is 17 residues. The germline gives CDR1 LNHDA, CDR2 SQIVND (reference sequence).

The J gene is TRBJ1-5, the V gene TRBV2, with D unclear. From germline, CDR1 is SNHLY and CDR2 FYNNEI. Trimming shortened V by 6 bases and J by 4 bases, and 16 bases separated the two germline ends. This CDR3 is built from 15 residues. CDR3 coding DNA: TGTGCCAGCAGAAACACCGGGAGCCAAAATCAGCCCCAGCATTTT. Residues: CASRNTGSQNQPQHF. The whole variable domain, remainder taken from reference TRBV2 and TRBJ1-5, is EPEVTQTPSHQVTQMGQEVILRCVPISNHLYFYWYRQILGQKVEFLVSFYNNEISEKSEIFDDQFSVERPDGSNFTLKIRSTKLEDSAMYFCASRNTGSQNQPQHFGDGTRLSIL.

This chain uses TRBV6-1 with TRBJ2-7; TRBD2 matches at 13 bases. The germline V gene encodes CDR1 MNHNS and CDR2 SASEGT. J gave up 2 bases and V 7 bases, and 5 bases lay outside the gene matches. CDR3 length equals 15 residues. In DNA form, the CDR3 reads TGTGCCAGCACCCGGGGACTAGCGGGAACCTACGAGCAGTACTTC. It encodes CASTRGLAGTYEQYF.

The rearrangement uses TRBV19 and TRBJ1-2, with 11 bases lining up with TRBD1. The CDR3 consists of 13 residues. Unmatched junction bases numbered 4, after V lost 6 bases and J lost 7 bases. The germline V gene has CDR1 LNHDA and CDR2 SQIVND (reference sequence). CDR3 residues: CASSGQGAIGYTF. CDR3 nucleotides: TGTGCCAGTAGCGGACAGGGGGCGATTGGCTACACCTTC.

The rearrangement uses TRBV5-4 and TRBJ1-1; tentative D call: TRBD1 (5 bases). The CDR3 runs 14 residues. The germline CDR1 and CDR2 sequences are SGHNT and YYREEE (reference sequence). V was pared by 4 bases and J by 0 bases, with 10 bases between. In nucleotides, the CDR3 is TGTGCCAGCAGCCGCCAGACAGTGAACACTGAAGCTTTCTTT. This codes for CASSRQTVNTEAFF.

A few counts support this clone. The J gene is TRBJ1-1, the V gene TRBV5-1; 12 bases are a match to TRBD1. V shed 2 bases and J 4 bases; nucleotides not matched to a gene: 3. This CDR3 region has 15 residues. Germline CDR1 and CDR2: SGHRS and YFSETQ. Here the CDR3 reads CASSLGTGGPTEAFF. The CDR3, as DNA: TGCGCCAGCAGCTTAGGGACAGGGGGCCCCACTGAAGCTTTCTTT.

This clone turned up a few times. The V gene is TRBV11-2, the J gene TRBJ1-4; no clear D. V was pared by 4 bases and J by 0 bases, with 12 bases between. There are 16 residues in the CDR3. CDR1 and CDR2 from the germline V gene are SGHAT and FQNNGV. Here the CDR3 reads CASSYRGPATNEKLFF. CDR3 in DNA: TGTGCCAGCAGCTATCGAGGGCCCGCAACTAATGAAAAACTGTTTTTT.